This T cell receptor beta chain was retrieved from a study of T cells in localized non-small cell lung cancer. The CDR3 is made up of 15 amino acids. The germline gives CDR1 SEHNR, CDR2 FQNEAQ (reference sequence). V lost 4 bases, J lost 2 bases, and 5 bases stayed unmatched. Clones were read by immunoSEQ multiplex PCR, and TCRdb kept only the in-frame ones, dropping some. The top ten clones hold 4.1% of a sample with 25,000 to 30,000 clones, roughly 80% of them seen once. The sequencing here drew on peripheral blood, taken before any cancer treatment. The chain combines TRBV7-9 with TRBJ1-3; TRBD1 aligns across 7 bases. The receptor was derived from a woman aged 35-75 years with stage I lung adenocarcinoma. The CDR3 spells CASSSRGRTGNTIYF. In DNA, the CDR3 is TGTGCCAGCAGCTCGAGGGGGCGGACTGGAAACACCATATATTTT.